This entry lists 24 T cell receptor beta chains sequenced from one sample in a study of blood T cell repertoires in COVID-19. Data came from immunoSEQ multiplex PCR; TCRdb stores just in-frame clones and leaves some out. The sample shows 160,000 or so clones, over 75% of them seen only once. Sequenced: peripheral blood. The receptor source for this set is a man between 65 and 80 years old with active or convalescent COVID-19.

J is TRBJ2-7 and V is TRBV2; 14 nucleotides align to TRBD2. V dropped 3 bases and J dropped 7; count of bases not matched to a gene: 5. The germline V gene has CDR1 SNHLY and CDR2 FYNNEI. The CDR3 is 15 amino acids. This CDR3 reads CASSEGLAGAWEQYF. Written as DNA, the CDR3 is TGTGCCAGCAGTGAGGGACTAGCGGGAGCGTGGGAGCAGTACTTC.

This chain connects TRBV4-1 to TRBJ1-2; TRBD1 agrees at 8 bases. CDR1 is MGHRA, CDR2 YSYEKL, per germline. CDR3 length equals 19 residues. With V trimmed by 0 bases and J by 2 bases, 14 bases remained unmatched. This chain's CDR3 is CASSQDSQQGGGLNYGYTF. CDR3 coding DNA: TGCGCCAGCAGCCAAGATTCCCAACAGGGGGGAGGATTGAACTATGGCTACACCTTC.

This clone was seen a few times. Other DNA sequences of this sample code for an identical CDR3. The chain joins TRBV4-1 to TRBJ2-5; TRBD2 might be the D (6 bases). The germline V and J ends were trimmed by 2 bases and 5 bases, with 9 bases remaining between them. The CDR3 has 13 residues. The germline gives CDR1 MGHRA, CDR2 YSYEKL. In DNA, the CDR3 is TGCGCCAGCAGCCAATTTGGGGGGGAGACCCAGTACTTC. Encoded protein: CASSQFGGETQYF.

The V call is TRBV6-2 or TRBV6-3, the J call TRBJ2-2, with 15 bases identical to TRBD2. Germline V gives CDR1 MNHEY, CDR2 SVGEGT. This CDR3 contains 16 residues. V lost 6 bases, J lost 7 bases, and 6 bases stayed unmatched. The CDR3 loop is CASSRGTSGRIGELFF. For the CDR3, the DNA is TGTGCCAGCAGCAGAGGGACTAGCGGGAGGATCGGGGAGCTGTTTTTT.

This clone was found once. V is TRBV7-6 and J is TRBJ1-2; 8 bases line up with TRBD1. There are 13 residues in the CDR3. Germline values: CDR1 SGHVS, CDR2 FNYEAQ. V lost 2 bases and J lost 6; bases outside the gene matches: 2. CDR3 in amino acids: CASSLRTGNGYTF. DNA for the CDR3: TGTGCCAGCAGCTTAAGGACAGGGAATGGCTACACCTTC.

The V and J genes are TRBV5-1 and TRBJ1-1; D possibly corresponds to TRBD1 (6 bases). The CDR3 contains 13 residues. Trimming removed 6 bases from V and 5 bases from J, with 14 bases in between. Germline assignment: CDR1 SGHRS and CDR2 YFSETQ. This CDR3 is CASTGDMRTEAFF. CDR3 DNA sequence: TGCGCCAGCACCGGGGACATGCGGACTGAAGCTTTCTTT.

The count of this clone is one. The chain couples TRBV11-2 to TRBJ2-7; 7 positions agree with TRBD1. The length of the CDR3 is 15 residues. The V and J ends lost 3 bases and 0 bases, in that order; junction bases with no gene match: 5. CDR1 is SGHAT, CDR2 FQNNGV, per germline. CDR3 coding DNA: TGTGCCAGCAGCTTTACCTCAGGGGGCTCCTACGAGCAGTACTTC. This translates into CASSFTSGGSYEQYF.

The CDR3 spells CASSLSGTPGTEAFF. In nucleotides, the CDR3 is TGTGCCAGCAGCTTAAGCGGGACCCCGGGGACTGAAGCTTTCTTT. V gene TRBV7-8 combines with J gene TRBJ1-1; perhaps TRBD1 as D (5 bases). With 2 bases removed from V and 5 bases from J, the gap between germline ends came to 15 bases. Germline V gives CDR1 SGHVS, CDR2 FQNEAQ. This CDR3 is 15 amino acids long. The full variable domain, completed using reference TRBV7-8 and TRBJ1-1, is GAGVSQSPRYKVAKRGQDVALRCDPISGHVSLFWYQQALGQGPEFLTYFQNEAQLDKSGLPSDRFFAERPEGSVSTLKIQRTQQEDSAVYLCASSLSGTPGTEAFFGQGTRLTVV.

The CDR3 DNA sequence: TGTGCCATCAGTGACAGGGAGAAGGGGGCTGAAAAACTGTTTTTT. Amino acids: CAISDREKGAEKLFF. The chain recombines TRBV10-3 with TRBJ1-4; 7 nucleotides agree with TRBD1. The length of the CDR3 is 15 residues. With V trimmed by 3 bases and J by 7 bases, 8 bases remained unmatched. CDR1 is ENHRY and CDR2 is SYGVKD in the germline V gene.

This chain uses TRBV12-5 with TRBJ2-2, with D maybe TRBD1 (5 bases). The germline V gene encodes CDR1 LGHNT and CDR2 FRNRAP. This CDR3 has 15 residues. V lost 2 bases and J 4 bases, leaving 11 bases between the germline ends. CDR3 DNA sequence: TGTGCTAGTGGTTTGCTGGCAGGGATCACCGGGGAGCTGTTTTTT. This codes for CASGLLAGITGELFF.

This clone was seen once. CDR3 region: CASSPGLASVDEQFF. For the CDR3, the DNA is TGTGCCAGCAGCCCGGGACTAGCCTCGGTAGATGAGCAGTTCTTC. The V call is TRBV3-1 (or the pseudogene TRBV3-2), the J call TRBJ2-1, with 9 nucleotides matching TRBD2. Germline assignment: CDR1 LGHDT and CDR2 YNNKEL (reference sequence). The CDR3 contains 15 residues. The V and J ends lost 4 bases and 8 bases, in that order; junction bases with no gene match: 9.

At least ten counts were recorded for this clone. The genes are TRBV6-5 and TRBJ2-5; 7 bases are a match to TRBD2. Per the germline V gene, CDR1 is MNHEY and CDR2 is SVGAGI. V was pared by 5 bases and J by 5 bases, with 8 bases of the junction left unmatched. CDR3 size: 14 residues. The CDR3 coding sequence is TGTGCCAGCAGTCGCGGACTAGATCAGGAGACCCAGTACTTC. As protein: CASSRGLDQETQYF.

As DNA, the CDR3 is TGTGCCAGCAGCTTAAACCTAGCGGGTTCCAATGAGCAGTTCTTC. Protein product: CASSLNLAGSNEQFF. This rearrangement joins TRBV7-9 to TRBJ2-1, with 8 positions matching TRBD2. The germline CDR1 and CDR2 sequences are SEHNR and FQNEAQ (reference sequence). The CDR3 runs to 15 residues. After removal of 2 bases from V and 6 bases from J, the junction contained 6 bases not matched to a gene.

The chain uses TRBV29-1 and TRBJ2-7, with 9 bases matching TRBD1. Per germline, CDR1 SQVTM and CDR2 ANQGSEA. The CDR3 totals 15 residues. Losses at the gene ends were 6 bases for V and 1 base for J; bases not matched to a gene: 10. DNA of the CDR3: TGCAGCGTCGCTCGGGCCGGGACAGGGTCCTACGAGCAGTACTTC. Protein: CSVARAGTGSYEQYF.

This clone was observed a single time. This rearrangement joins TRBV20-1 to TRBJ2-1, with a weak D call TRBD1 (6 bases). This CDR3 contains 11 residues. Germline V gives CDR1 DFQATT, CDR2 SNEGSKA (reference sequence). V lost 7 bases, J lost 5 bases, and 9 bases lay in between. CDR3 bases: TGCAGTGGGGACATTAACAATGAGCAGTTCTTC. Translated, it gives CSGDINNEQFF.

This clone was detected ten times or more. The genes are TRBV19 and TRBJ2-2; D possibly corresponds to TRBD1 (6 bases). The CDR3 length is 13 residues. The V gene lost 5 bases and the J gene lost 8 bases, with 12 bases spanning the gap. In germline, CDR1 is LNHDA, CDR2 SQIVND (reference sequence). CDR3 sequence (DNA): TGTGCCAGTAGTGGACAGCAGTCTGGGGAGCTGTTTTTT. As protein: CASSGQQSGELFF.

Only a few counts were recorded for this clone. This chain joins TRBV5-1 and TRBJ2-5; unclear D gene. Trimming removed 5 bases at V and 7 bases at J, with 9 bases between. The germline V gene encodes CDR1 SGHRS and CDR2 YFSETQ. The length of the CDR3 is 11 residues. The DNA of the CDR3 is TGCGCCAGCAGGTTAGAGGCGACCCAGTACTTC. Its translation: CASRLEATQYF.

The chain carries TRBV12-3 or TRBV12-4 and TRBJ1-2, with D unclear. The CDR3 has 13 amino acids. Trimming took off 8 bases at V and 2 bases at J, with 12 bases between the two ends. The CDR3 protein is CASAREGNYGYTF. DNA of the CDR3: TGTGCCAGCGCTCGGGAAGGGAACTATGGCTACACCTTC.

This clone occurred once. The chain uses TRBV27 and TRBJ1-6; 8 bases line up with TRBD1. CDR3 length equals 15 residues. Trimming cost V 2 bases and J 8 bases; bases outside gene matches: 5. The germline CDR1 and CDR2 sequences are MNHEY and SMNVEV (reference sequence). The CDR3 sequence: CASSLQGARYSPLHF. The CDR3 DNA sequence: TGTGCCAGCAGTTTACAGGGGGCGAGATATTCACCCCTCCACTTT.

J is TRBJ2-5 and V is TRBV11-2, with TRBD2 identical over 7 bases. Trimming removed 5 bases from V and 5 bases from J; junction bases left unmatched: 8. This CDR3 contains 14 residues. Per the germline V gene, CDR1 is SGHAT and CDR2 is FQNNGV. CDR3 DNA sequence: TGTGCCAGCAGCCCAGGGACTATATGGGAGACCCAGTACTTC. The encoded protein is CASSPGTIWETQYF.

V and J are TRBV5-1 and TRBJ2-2, with 7 bases that match TRBD2. With V trimmed by 4 bases and J by 6 bases, 6 bases remained unmatched. Germline V gene sequence: CDR1 SGHRS, CDR2 YFSETQ. The CDR3 covers 14 residues. Here the CDR3 DNA reads TGCGCCAGCAGCCGCGGGAGTCGGCCCGGGGAGCTGTTTTTT. Translated: CASSRGSRPGELFF.

V is TRBV7-2 and J is TRBJ1-2, with 7 bases lining up with TRBD1. The length of the CDR3 is 14 residues. V dropped 5 bases and J dropped 4; count of bases not matched to a gene: 7. Germline V gene sequence: CDR1 SGHTA, CDR2 FQGNSA. The chain's CDR3 is CASSPRTGSYGYTF. CDR3 bases: TGTGCCAGCAGCCCCCGGACAGGCTCCTATGGCTACACCTTC. The full variable domain, rest sourced from reference TRBV7-2 and TRBJ1-2, is GAGVSQSPSNKVTEKGKDVELRCDPISGHTALYWYRQSLGQGLEFLIYFQGNSAPDKSGLPSDRFSAERTGGSVSTLTIQRTQQEDSAVYLCASSPRTGSYGYTFGSGTRLTVV.

The chain uses TRBV4-1 and TRBJ2-5, with 10 nucleotides matching TRBD2. The CDR3 sequence is 15 residues long. Trimming removed 6 bases from V and 4 bases from J; junction bases left unmatched: 8. From germline, CDR1 is MGHRA and CDR2 YSYEKL. The CDR3 loop reads CASSRLAGGRETQYF. The CDR3 nucleotides are TGCGCCAGCAGTCGATTAGCGGGGGGTAGAGAGACCCAGTACTTC.

The chain couples TRBV19 to TRBJ2-1; 7 bases map to TRBD2. Germline-derived CDR1 and CDR2 are LNHDA and SQIVND (reference sequence). The CDR3 has 12 amino acids. The V and J ends lost 3 bases and 9 bases, in that order; junction bases with no gene match: 2. For the CDR3, the DNA is TGTGCCAGTAGTATTGGGGGGGTTGAGCAGTTCTTC. Its translation: CASSIGGVEQFF.